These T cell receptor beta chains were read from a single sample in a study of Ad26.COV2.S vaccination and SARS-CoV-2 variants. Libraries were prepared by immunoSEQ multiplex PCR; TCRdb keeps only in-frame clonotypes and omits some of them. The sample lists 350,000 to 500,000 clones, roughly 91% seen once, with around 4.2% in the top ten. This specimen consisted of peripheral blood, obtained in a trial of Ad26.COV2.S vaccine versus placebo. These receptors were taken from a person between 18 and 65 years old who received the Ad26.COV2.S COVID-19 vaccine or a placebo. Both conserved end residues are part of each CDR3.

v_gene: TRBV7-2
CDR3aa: CASSFGPFYEQYF

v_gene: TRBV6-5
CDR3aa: CASSGQFYQPQHF

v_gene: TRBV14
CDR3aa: CASSLGLFTDTQYF

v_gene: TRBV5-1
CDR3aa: CASSLGVGSEETQYF

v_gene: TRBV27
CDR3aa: CASSSFPGSISYEQYF

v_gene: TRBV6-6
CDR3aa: CASSYGGTFNEKLFF

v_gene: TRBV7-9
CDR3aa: CASSLADGQGVTYNSPLHF

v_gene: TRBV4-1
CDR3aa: CASSQKGLSDTQYF

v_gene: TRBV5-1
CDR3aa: CASSSGTGGEKLFF

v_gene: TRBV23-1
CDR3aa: CASSLDSGTEAFF

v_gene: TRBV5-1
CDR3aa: CASKGGGVEETQYF